This T cell receptor (beta chain) was sequenced for a study of graft-versus-host responses after intestinal transplantation. Study context: Anti-thymocyte globulin served as induction for all recipients, who then took tacrolimus and steroids for about 3 years.

General observations from the study: Patients with graft-donor T cell macrochimerism had high graft-versus-host to host-versus-graft clonal ratios in allografts. HvG clone declines early post-transplant were associated with peak circulating GvH levels. Investigators detected GvH clones in recipient marrow, with some emerging earlier in ileum or blood.

In the case of this clone: Its antigen remains unidentified.

CDR3 length: 14 amino acids. V trimming: 4 bases; J trimming: 5 bases; junction bases outside the gene matches: 4. Germline V gives CDR1 SGHRS, CDR2 YFSETQ. Some clones are missing from TCRdb's copy, which holds only in-frame ones; the method was immunoSEQ multiplex PCR. The sample consists of about 99,000 clones, approximately 90% of them appearing once. The sample in question was unstimulated CD8+ T cells sorted from spleen or lymph node cells, obtained before transplant. The rearrangement links TRBV5-1 to TRBJ1-4; 8 bases match TRBD1. This receptor was taken from a human donor who was the organ donor for an intestinal transplant. The CDR3 sequence: CASSPGGLNEKLFF. DNA of the CDR3: TGCGCCAGCAGCCCAGGGGGCTTGAATGAAAAACTGTTTTTT.